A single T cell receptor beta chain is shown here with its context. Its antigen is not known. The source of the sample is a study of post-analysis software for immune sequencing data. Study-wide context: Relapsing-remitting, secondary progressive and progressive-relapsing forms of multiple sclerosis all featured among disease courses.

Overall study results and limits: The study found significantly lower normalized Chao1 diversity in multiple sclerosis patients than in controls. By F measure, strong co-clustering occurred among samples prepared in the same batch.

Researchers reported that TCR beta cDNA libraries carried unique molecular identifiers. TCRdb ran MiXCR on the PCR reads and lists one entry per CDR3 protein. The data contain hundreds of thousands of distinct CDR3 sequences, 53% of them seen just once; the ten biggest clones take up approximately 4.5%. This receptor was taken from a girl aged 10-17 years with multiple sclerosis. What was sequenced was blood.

CDR3 sequence: CASGLLLAGALNEQFF. In DNA form, the CDR3 reads TGTGCTAGTGGTTTGCTACTAGCGGGAGCACTCAATGAGCAGTTCTTC. The chain uses TRBV12-5 and TRBJ2-1; 11 bases fit TRBD2. CDR1 and CDR2 from the germline V gene are LGHNT and FRNRAP. V lost 2 bases to trimming and J lost 6 bases; unmatched junction nucleotides: 6. The CDR3 consists of 16 residues.